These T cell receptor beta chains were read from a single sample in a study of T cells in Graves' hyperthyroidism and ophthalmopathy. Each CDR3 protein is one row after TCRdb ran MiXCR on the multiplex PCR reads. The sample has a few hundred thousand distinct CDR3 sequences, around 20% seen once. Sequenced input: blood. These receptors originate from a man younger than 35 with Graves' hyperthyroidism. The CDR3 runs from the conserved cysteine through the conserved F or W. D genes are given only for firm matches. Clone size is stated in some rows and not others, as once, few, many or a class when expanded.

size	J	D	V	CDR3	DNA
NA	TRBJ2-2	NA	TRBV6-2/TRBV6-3	CASIHTGTSLSGLFF	TGTGCCAGCATTCATACCGGGACCTCTCTTTCGGGGCTGTTTTTT
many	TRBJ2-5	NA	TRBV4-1	CASSQVLLEETQYF	TGCGCCAGCAGCCAAGTCCTACTAGAAGAGACCCAGTACTTC
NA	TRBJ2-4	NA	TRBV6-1	CASSDPGELAKNIQYF	TGTGCCAGCAGCGACCCAGGAGAACTAGCCAAAAACATTCAGTACTTC
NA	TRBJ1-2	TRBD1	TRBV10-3	CAISTWDRANYGYTF	TGTGCCATCAGTACCTGGGACAGGGCGAACTATGGCTACACCTTC
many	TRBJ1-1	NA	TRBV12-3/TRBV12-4	CASNLQTTDEAFF	TGTGCCAGCAACTTACAGACTACCGATGAAGCTTTCTTT
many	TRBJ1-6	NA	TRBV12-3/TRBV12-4	CASSLGGADSPLHF	TGTGCCAGCAGTTTAGGGGGGGCGGATTCACCCCTCCACTTT
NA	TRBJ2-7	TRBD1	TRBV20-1	CSAREGQGEYEQYF	TGCAGTGCTAGAGAGGGACAGGGGGAGTACGAGCAGTACTTC
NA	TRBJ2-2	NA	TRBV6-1	CASRASSTIYAGELFF	TGTGCCAGCAGAGCTAGTTCCACAATTTACGCCGGGGAGCTGTTTTTT
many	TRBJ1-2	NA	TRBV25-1	CASSVGMGYGYTF	TGTGCCAGCAGCGTGGGGATGGGCTATGGCTACACCTTC
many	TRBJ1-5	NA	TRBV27	CASSYSLDQPQHF	TGTGCCAGCAGTTACAGTTTGGATCAGCCCCAGCATTTT
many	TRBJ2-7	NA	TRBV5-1	CASSLATAITYEQYF	TGCGCCAGCAGCTTAGCGACAGCGATTACCTACGAGCAGTACTTC
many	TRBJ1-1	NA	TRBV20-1	CSAKWGQNTEAFF	TGCAGTGCTAAGTGGGGGCAGAACACTGAAGCTTTCTTT
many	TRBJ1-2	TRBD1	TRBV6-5	CASSYDRAIGGYTF	TGTGCCAGCAGTTACGACAGGGCGATTGGCGGCTACACCTTC
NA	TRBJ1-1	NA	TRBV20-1	CSAGLGVGGTEAFF	TGCAGTGCGGGTCTGGGGGTGGGAGGCACTGAGGCTTTCTTT
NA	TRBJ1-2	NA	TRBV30	CAWRKVFYGYTF	TGTGCCTGGAGAAAGGTTTTCTATGGCTACACCTTC
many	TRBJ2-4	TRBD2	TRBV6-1	CASTHGRGGLHIQYF	TGTGCCAGCACCCACGGGCGGGGGGGCCTCCACATTCAGTACTTC
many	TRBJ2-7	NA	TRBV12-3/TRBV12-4	CASSTSQGGSGEQYF	TGTGCCAGCAGTACATCTCAGGGGGGCAGCGGCGAGCAGTACTTC
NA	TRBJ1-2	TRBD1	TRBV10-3	CAISESQGDGDGYTF	TGTGCCATCAGTGAGTCGCAGGGGGACGGGGATGGCTACACCTTC
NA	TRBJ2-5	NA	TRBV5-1	CASSLALVGAGLETQYF	TGCGCCAGCAGCTTGGCCCTGGTGGGGGCTGGTCTGGAGACCCAGTACTTC
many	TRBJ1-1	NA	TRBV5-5	CASSRGPSTEAFF	TGTGCCAGCAGCCGTGGGCCTTCCACTGAAGCTTTCTTT
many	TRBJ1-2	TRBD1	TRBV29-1	CSVDRGAYGYTF	TGCAGCGTTGACAGGGGGGCCTATGGCTACACCTTC
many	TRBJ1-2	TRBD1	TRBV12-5	CASGPDRGFGYTF	TGTGCTAGTGGTCCGGACAGGGGGTTTGGCTACACCTTC